Listed below are T cell receptor beta chains from one sample, sequenced in a study of glioma-infiltrating T cells after dendritic cell vaccination. Assay: immunoSEQ multiplex PCR; the TCRdb copy retains only in-frame clones and omits some. The sample contains 55,000 to 70,000 clones, around 86% of which appear only once. Here the sequenced sample was blood, taken before dendritic cell vaccination. All receptors come from a human donor with glioblastoma. CDR3s include the opening cysteine and the closing phenylalanine or tryptophan. The D gene is left open where the match is weak. Part of the rows lack a size; the others show once, few, many or a class for expanded clones.

TRBJ2-1 . TRBV9 15 . TGTGCCAGCAGCGCGGGGGGCCCGGAGTACAATGAGCAGTTCTTC CASSAGGPEYNEQFF
TRBJ2-1 . TRBV5-1 13 TRBD2 TGCGCCAGTAGGACTAGCGGGGGCCTAGAGCAGTTCTTC CASRTSGGLEQFF
TRBJ1-5 . TRBV6-5 13 . TGTGCCAACAGCCCCAGGGGCAATCAGCCCCAGCATTTT CANSPRGNQPQHF
TRBJ2-1 . TRBV25-1 13 TRBD1 TGTGCCAGCACGGGACAGATCTACAATGAGCAGTTCTTC CASTGQIYNEQFF
TRBJ1-6 once TRBV7-8 18 TRBD1 TGTGCCAGCAGCCAGACAGGGTGGAGCGACTCCTATAATTCACCCCTCCACTTT CASSQTGWSDSYNSPLHF
TRBJ1-4 . TRBV7-2 16 TRBD1 TGTGCCAGCAGCTTAGGAGACAGGGCAACTAATGAAAAACTGTTTTTT CASSLGDRATNEKLFF
TRBJ2-5 . TRBV30 13 . TGTGCCGGGACGTTTTCAGGGGGGGAGACCCAGTACTTC CAGTFSGGETQYF
TRBJ2-2 . TRBV28 16 . TGTGCCAGCACCCAATGGCCGGCGGCAAACACCGGGGAGCTGTTTTTT CASTQWPAANTGELFF
TRBJ2-2 . TRBV4-1 15 TRBD1 TGCGCCAGCAGCCAGGGGACAGGGGCCCCCGGGGAGCTGTTTTTT CASSQGTGAPGELFF
TRBJ1-6 . TRBV9 13 . TGTGCCAGCAGCGTAACAGGGAATTCACCCCTCCACTTT CASSVTGNSPLHF
TRBJ1-1 . TRBV19 13 . TGTGCCAGTAGTAGCACAGGGAACACTGAAGCTTTCTTT CASSSTGNTEAFF
TRBJ2-2 . TRBV2 16 TRBD2 TGTGCCAGTCCCAGAGGACTAGCGGCGAACACCGGGGAGCTGTTTTTT CASPRGLAANTGELFF
TRBJ1-1 . TRBV11-2 15 . TGTGCCAGCAGCTTAGTGCGGGGGATGGGCACTGAAGCTTTCTTT CASSLVRGMGTEAFF
TRBJ2-2 . TRBV9 14 TRBD2 TGTGCCAGCAGCGTAGGGGGGGGTCCCGGGGAGCTGTTTTTT CASSVGGGPGELFF
TRBJ2-6 few TRBV29-1 15 . TGCAGCGTTGGAGACCGCAGATCTGGGGCCAACGTCCTGACTTTC CSVGDRRSGANVLTF
TRBJ2-4 . TRBV5-1 13 . TGCGCCAGCAGCTTCCAGGGTCGGGACATTCAGTACTTC CASSFQGRDIQYF
TRBJ2-3 . TRBV7-9 18 TRBD1 TGTGCCAGCACCTTTCGGGACCGGGACAGGGGATTCACAGATACGCAGTATTTT CASTFRDRDRGFTDTQYF
TRBJ2-2 . TRBV7-7 14 . TGTGCTAGCAGCCCTCGCGCCGGGTCCGGGGAGCTGTTTTTT CASSPRAGSGELFF
TRBJ2-7 . TRBV5-6 17 TRBD2 TGTGCCAGCAGCTTGGAGCGGGGGGGGTTAAGCTCCTACGAGCAGTACTTC CASSLERGGLSSYEQYF
TRBJ1-2 . TRBV2 13 . TGTGCCGCCGGGGACTCCTCCAACTATGGCTACACCTTC CAAGDSSNYGYTF
TRBJ2-1 . TRBV6-4 13 . TGTGCCAGCAGTGACACGGGGGTCGGTGAGCAGTTCTTC CASSDTGVGEQFF
TRBJ2-1 . TRBV4-2 17 TRBD2 TGTGCCAGCAGCCAAGAGGGTACGGGGGGATCCTACAATGAGCAGTTCTTC CASSQEGTGGSYNEQFF
TRBJ1-6 . TRBV25-1 14 . TGTGCCAGCAGTGGAGGGTATTATAATTCACCCCTCCACTTT CASSGGYYNSPLHF
TRBJ2-1 . TRBV19 16 TRBD2 TGTGCCAGTAGCCCACGGGGGGGTCGACCCGAGGGGGAGCAGTTCTTC CASSPRGGRPEGEQFF
TRBJ2-7 . TRBV11-1 13 . TGTGCCAGCAGCTTGGGGAGTAATTACGAGCAGTACTTC CASSLGSNYEQYF
TRBJ2-2 . TRBV9 15 . TGTGCCAGCAGCCCCCGGGCACTAGTGGCCGGGGAGCTGTTTTTT CASSPRALVAGELFF
TRBJ1-3 . TRBV11-2 15 TRBD1 TGTGCCAGCAGCCGGACAGGGGCCCGAGGAAACACCATATATTTT CASSRTGARGNTIYF